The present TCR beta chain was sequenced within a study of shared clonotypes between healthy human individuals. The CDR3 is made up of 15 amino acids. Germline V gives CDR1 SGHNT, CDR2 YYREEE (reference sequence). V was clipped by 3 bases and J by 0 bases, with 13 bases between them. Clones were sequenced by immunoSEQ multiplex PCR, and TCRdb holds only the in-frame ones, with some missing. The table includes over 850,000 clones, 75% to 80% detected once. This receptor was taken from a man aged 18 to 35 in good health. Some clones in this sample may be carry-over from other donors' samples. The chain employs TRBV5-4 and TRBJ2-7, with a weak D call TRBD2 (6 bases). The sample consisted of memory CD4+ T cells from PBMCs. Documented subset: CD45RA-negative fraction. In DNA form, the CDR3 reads TGTGCCAGCAGCTGGGGCGGGGAAAGCTCCTACGAGCAGTACTTC. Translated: CASSWGGESSYEQYF. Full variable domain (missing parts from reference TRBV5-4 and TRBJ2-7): ETGVTQSPTHLIKTRGQQVTLRCSSQSGHNTVSWYQQALGQGPQFIFQYYREEENGRGNFPPRFSGLQFPNYSSELNVNALELDDSALYLCASSWGGESSYEQYFGPGTRLTVT.